The rows below give T cell receptor beta chains drawn from one sample of a study of blood T cell repertoires in COVID-19. The data were produced by immunoSEQ multiplex PCR, yet TCRdb's version contains in-frame clones alone and is incomplete. This sample has about 330,000 clones; 80% to 90% occur once, and the top ten carry about 1.2%. The sequenced sample consisted of peripheral blood. Source of these receptors: a woman in her forties or fifties with acute or convalescent COVID-19. CDR3s include the opening cysteine and the closing phenylalanine or tryptophan. The listing skips clone size in some rows; elsewhere it reads once, few, many or a size class.

clone size	CDR3 length	V gene	J gene	CDR3 protein
few	16	TRBV7-3	TRBJ1-1	CASSPNGGTGRSEAFF
-	13	TRBV6-5	TRBJ2-7	CASKDRALSEQYF
-	15	TRBV3-1/TRBV3-2	TRBJ2-7	CASSQASGRAAEQYF
-	12	TRBV20-1	TRBJ1-2	CSASKGELGYTF
many	15	TRBV7-9	TRBJ2-2	CASSAGTGKTGELFF
-	14	TRBV20-1	TRBJ2-3	CSASGTGGIDTQYF
-	12	TRBV21-1	TRBJ1-1	CASSTQNTEAFF
-	12	TRBV7-2	TRBJ1-2	CASQTGEGGYTF
once	14	TRBV6-5	TRBJ1-2	CASRDSSPNYGYTF
-	15	TRBV3-1/TRBV3-2	TRBJ2-6	CASSPRDSGANVLTF
-	13	TRBV12-5	TRBJ1-3	CASEETPGNTIYF
-	16	TRBV24-1	TRBJ2-2	CATSDRQGMNTGELFF
-	13	TRBV30	TRBJ2-5	CAWSTGTGETQYF
-	11	TRBV20-1	TRBJ1-1	CSARDLPEAFF
-	13	TRBV7-8	TRBJ1-2	CASSLVTGGIYTF
once	13	TRBV27	TRBJ2-5	CASSRTFQETQYF
few	12	TRBV7-9	TRBJ1-1	CASSLDSPEAFF
-	16	TRBV3-1/TRBV3-2	TRBJ2-3	CASSPGLGGSTDTQYF
-	17	TRBV5-5	TRBJ1-2	CASSLAVGGQGTYGYTF
-	16	TRBV4-2	TRBJ1-1	CASSLARGGRNTEAFF
-	12	TRBV28	TRBJ1-1	CASSLTGGEAFF
-	15	TRBV19	TRBJ1-1	CASSTRTGGATEAFF
-	12	TRBV12-5	TRBJ2-1	CASGPRLEAQFF
-	17	TRBV5-1	TRBJ1-2	CASSHTGTGSSNYGYTF
-	15	TRBV7-6	TRBJ1-2	CASSPKTDPISGYTF
-	17	TRBV2	TRBJ1-1	CASSLLGTGVANTEAFF
-	15	TRBV5-1	TRBJ2-5	CASSSGTAEPETQYF
-	13	TRBV14	TRBJ1-1	CASSHSGNTEAFF
-	15	TRBV6-5	TRBJ2-3	CASSILGQATDTQYF
-	14	TRBV7-3	TRBJ2-7	CASSPSGRGYEQYF
-	15	TRBV11-2	TRBJ1-2	CASSLHTGDNYGYTF
once	15	TRBV18	TRBJ1-2	CASSPGTGQGYGYTF
few	15	TRBV30	TRBJ1-4	CAWSAMDRVWEKLFF
-	15	TRBV7-6	TRBJ2-6	CASSSTALGANVLTF
-	13	TRBV7-9	TRBJ1-2	CASTTGGAVGYTF
-	17	TRBV14	TRBJ2-5	CASSQILGTGGAETQYF
-	15	TRBV18	TRBJ2-1	CASSTPGGPRDEQFF
once	14	TRBV2	TRBJ2-1	CASEGGSSYNEQFF
-	15	TRBV5-4	TRBJ2-1	CASTQGGRPYNEQFF
few	12	TRBV19	TRBJ1-2	CASSGQDYGYTF
-	14	TRBV19	TRBJ2-7	CASSIYGDSYEQYF
-	16	TRBV7-3	TRBJ2-5	CASSLAARAGQETQYF
-	12	TRBV9	TRBJ1-3	CASSVQGNTIYF
-	15	TRBV4-1	TRBJ1-5	CASSQEEAGGQPQHF
once	14	TRBV6-2/TRBV6-3	TRBJ2-3	CASSYLTRTDTQYF
-	15	TRBV27	TRBJ1-4	CARRPPNRVNEKLFF
once	17	TRBV7-8	TRBJ2-4	CASSLTGTSGAKNIQYF
-	15	TRBV27	TRBJ1-1	CASSLNPPMNTEAFF
-	15	TRBV5-1	TRBJ1-1	CASSLGDSSNTEAFF
-	13	TRBV25-1	TRBJ1-5	CASSRTGNQPQHF
-	13	TRBV29-1	TRBJ1-2	CSVVKPGQYGYTF
-	11	TRBV3-1/TRBV3-2	TRBJ1-1	CASSQASEAFF
-	17	TRBV18	TRBJ2-2	CASSPLASRSNTGELFF
-	13	TRBV5-5	TRBJ1-5	CASSSGGDQPQHF
-	18	TRBV4-1	TRBJ2-5	CASSQVSGPAGLQETQYF
-	15	TRBV24-1	TRBJ1-2	CATSDSAGGAGGYTF
-	16	TRBV6-2/TRBV6-3	TRBJ2-5	CASSSPGSGRQETQYF
-	16	TRBV7-9	TRBJ2-7	CASSSPRQGKAYEQYF
-	15	TRBV28	TRBJ2-1	CATFRQPGQGDEQFF
-	13	TRBV30	TRBJ1-4	CAWSDSTNEKLFF